What follows are 22 T cell receptor beta chains derived from one specimen sequenced in a study of cytomegalovirus exposure and HLA in healthy donors. A multiplex PCR was run with 60 Vbeta primers and 13 Jbeta primers. Assay used: immunoSEQ multiplex PCR; TCRdb lists only in-frame clones, some missing. The sample has 65,000 to 80,000 clones. The sequencing sample was made of PBMCs. The receptor set was obtained from a man aged 25 to 45 in good health and CMV-seronegative.

The chain joins TRBV9 to TRBJ1-1; D is unclear. This CDR3 has 13 residues. The V and J ends lost 0 bases and 5 bases respectively, with 8 bases between them. Germline V gene sequence: CDR1 SGDLS, CDR2 YYNGEE. The chain's CDR3 is CASSVGGETEAFF. In DNA, the CDR3 is TGTGCCAGCAGCGTAGGAGGAGAGACTGAAGCTTTCTTT.

This chain uses TRBV7-9 with TRBJ1-4; weak D call: TRBD1 (5 bases). The CDR3 is 15 amino acids. Germline CDR1 and CDR2: SEHNR and FQNEAQ (reference sequence). V lost 5 bases and J 1 base, leaving 11 bases between the germline ends. The CDR3 sequence is CASSPSGGTNEKLFF. The CDR3 bases are TGTGCCAGCAGCCCTTCGGGGGGAACTAATGAAAAACTGTTTTTT.

The gene calls are TRBV11-3 and TRBJ2-3; possible D gene TRBD2, 5 bases. V was pared by 5 bases and J by 0 bases, with 21 bases between. This CDR3 is 18 amino acids long. The germline V gene encodes CDR1 SGHNT and CDR2 YENEEA. As DNA, the CDR3 is TGTGCCAGCAGCCTCACTTGGGGAGCGGCTTCTAGCACAGATACGCAGTATTTT. Its translation is CASSLTWGAASSTDTQYF.

The chain employs TRBV21-1 and TRBJ1-2; the D call in the table, TRBD1, was not verified against the DNA. TRBV21-1 is classified as a pseudogene. The CDR3 totals 12 residues. The CDR3 coding sequence is TGTGCCAGCAGCGCCACATTTTGCGGCTACACCTTC. Its protein product is CASSATFCGYTF.

The chain is built from TRBV30 and TRBJ1-1, with a weak D call TRBD1 (6 bases). Trimming shortened V by 4 bases and J by 5 bases, and 23 bases separated the two germline ends. Germline V CDR1 and CDR2: GTSNPN, SVGIG (reference sequence). There are 16 residues in the CDR3. CDR3 residues: CAWKSPGQGRRTEAFF. The CDR3 DNA is TGTGCCTGGAAATCCCCGGGGCAGGGGCGGAGGACTGAAGCTTTCTTT.

This chain uses TRBV5-4 with TRBJ1-1; D possibly corresponds to TRBD1 (5 bases). Germline CDR1 is SGHNT and CDR2 is YYREEE (reference sequence). The V end was cut by 4 bases, the J end by 5 bases, with 12 bases between. This CDR3 has 13 residues. CDR3 amino acids: CASSPRGGTEAFF. CDR3 coding DNA: TGTGCCAGCAGCCCTCGGGGGGGAACTGAAGCTTTCTTT.

The chain links TRBV5-1 to TRBJ2-7, with TRBD1 identical over 9 bases. The CDR3 is made up of 14 amino acids. CDR1 and CDR2 from the germline V gene are SGHRS and YFSETQ. V shed 7 bases, J shed 3 bases, and the junction held 8 bases outside the gene matches. The CDR3 DNA sequence: TGCGCCAGCGGACCACAGGGGGCTAGCTACGAGCAGTACTTC. Residues: CASGPQGASYEQYF.

With regard to this clone: At one boundary the junction diverges from the germline segment, which might be a read error. V and J are TRBV7-8 and TRBJ2-1, with 10 bases identical to TRBD2. The CDR3 sequence is 13 residues long. CDR1 SGHVS and CDR2 FQNEAQ come from the germline V gene. For the CDR3, the DNA is TGTGCCAGCAGCCTAGCGGGAGTCGGCGAGCAGTTCTTC. Amino acids: CASSLAGVGEQFF. The full variable domain, completed using reference TRBV7-8 and TRBJ2-1, is GAGVSQSPRYKVAKRGQDVALRCDPISGHVSLFWYQQALGQGPEFLTYFQNEAQLDKSGLPSDRFFAERPEGSVSTLKIQRTQQEDSAVYLCASSLAGVGEQFFGPGTRLTVL.

The V call is TRBV11-2, the J call TRBJ2-7; D is unclear. Germline values: CDR1 SGHAT, CDR2 FQNNGV. V lost 5 bases and J 0 bases, leaving 11 bases between the germline ends. The CDR3 sequence is 14 residues long. The CDR3 bases are TGTGCCAGCAGCCACGTCCGGGTCTCCTACGAGCAGTACTTC. This encodes CASSHVRVSYEQYF.

This chain links TRBV19 with TRBJ2-1; TRBD1 matches 10 bases. CDR3 size: 16 residues. CDR1 and CDR2 (germline): LNHDA, SQIVND (reference sequence). The V and J ends lost 1 base and 5 bases, in that order; junction bases with no gene match: 5. The CDR3 here is CASSIGDRGGNNEQFF. DNA for the CDR3: TGTGCCAGTAGTATAGGGGACAGGGGTGGGAACAATGAGCAGTTCTTC.

The rearrangement uses TRBV2 and TRBJ1-1; no reliable D call. The V and J ends lost 3 bases and 9 bases respectively, with 11 bases between them. The V gene's germline CDR1 is SNHLY and CDR2 FYNNEI. The CDR3 length is 12 residues. The CDR3 reads CASSELLTQAFF. The CDR3 DNA reads as TGTGCCAGCAGTGAGCTTCTTACACAAGCTTTCTTT.

The chain carries TRBV30 and TRBJ2-2; no definite D call. The CDR3 length is 12 residues. Germline V gene data show CDR1 as GTSNPN and CDR2 as SVGIG (reference sequence). Deletions cut 0 bases from V and 4 bases from J, with 3 bases between. This chain's CDR3 is CAWSVATGELFF. As DNA, the CDR3 is TGTGCCTGGAGTGTAGCCACCGGGGAGCTGTTTTTT.

The chain combines TRBV7-7 with TRBJ2-3; 7 positions agree with TRBD2. Germline-derived CDR1 and CDR2 are SSHAT and FNYEAQ (reference sequence). The length of the CDR3 is 15 residues. J gave up 5 bases and V 5 bases, and 10 bases lay outside the gene matches. CDR3 sequence: CASSPGLVGGDTQYF. CDR3 coding DNA: TGTGCCAGCAGCCCCGGACTAGTCGGGGGAGATACGCAGTATTTT.

The V and J genes are TRBV28 and TRBJ1-5; no definite D call. The germline V gene encodes CDR1 MDHEN and CDR2 SYDVKM. V lost 3 bases and J lost 2, with 8 bases in between. The CDR3 totals 14 residues. CDR3 sequence reads: CASSFFQGNQPQHF. As DNA, the CDR3 is TGTGCCAGCAGTTTTTTTCAGGGCAATCAGCCCCAGCATTTT.

As DNA, the CDR3 is TGTGCCAGCATACGACAGGTCCATCATGGTTCACCCCTCCACTTT. It encodes CASIRQVHHGSPLHF. The gene calls are TRBV7-2 and TRBJ1-6; TRBD1 is a possible D gene (6 bases). Germline V gene lookup returns CDR1 SGHTA and CDR2 FQGNSA. V lost 7 bases to trimming and J lost 9 bases, with 19 bases between them. The CDR3 is 15 residues long. Using reference TRBV7-2 and TRBJ1-6 for the parts outside the CDR3, the full variable domain is GAGVSQSPSNKVTEKGKDVELRCDPISGHTALYWYRQSLGQGLEFLIYFQGNSAPDKSGLPSDRFSAERTGGSVSTLTIQRTQQEDSAVYLCASIRQVHHGSPLHFGNGTRLTVT.

This chain uses TRBV9 with TRBJ2-3; TRBD2 matches 7 bases. The V segment lost 2 bases and the J segment 2 bases; nucleotides outside the gene matches: 5. CDR3 length: 15 amino acids. CDR1 and CDR2 from the germline V gene are SGDLS and YYNGEE. The CDR3 region is CASSVSAGLTDTQYF. The CDR3 DNA reads as TGTGCCAGCAGCGTCTCAGCGGGACTCACAGATACGCAGTATTTT.

The J gene is TRBJ2-7, the V gene TRBV19; 9 nucleotides align to TRBD2. There are 13 residues in the CDR3. J gave up 3 bases and V 7 bases, and 4 bases lay outside the gene matches. The V gene's germline CDR1 is LNHDA and CDR2 SQIVND (reference sequence). The CDR3 loop reads CASTSGTNYEQYF. CDR3 sequence (DNA): TGTGCCAGTACTAGCGGGACGAACTACGAGCAGTACTTC.

V and J are TRBV4-2 and TRBJ2-6, with 9 bases identical to TRBD1. CDR3 length equals 17 residues. The V and J ends lost 5 bases and 0 bases, in that order; junction bases with no gene match: 5. Germline V gene sequence: CDR1 LGHNA, CDR2 YNFKEQ. CDR3 DNA sequence: TGTGCCAGCAGCGTACAGGGGGCCAACTCTGGGGCCAACGTCCTGACTTTC. It specifies CASSVQGANSGANVLTF.

CDR3 sequence: CASSQQRVVGEKLFF. DNA for the CDR3: TGTGCCAGCAGCCAGCAGAGGGTTGTGGGTGAAAAACTGTTTTTT. The rearrangement joins TRBV4-2 to TRBJ1-4; the D is unclear. V was cut by 3 bases and J by 7 bases, with 15 bases left in between. Germline CDR1 is LGHNA and CDR2 is YNFKEQ. There are 15 residues in the CDR3.

J is TRBJ1-1 and V is TRBV11-3, with no clear D. Germline-derived CDR1 and CDR2 are SGHNT and YENEEA. The ends were cut back, 2 bases at V and 2 bases at J, with 6 bases in the middle. The CDR3 sequence is 13 residues long. In DNA, the CDR3 is TGTGCCAGCAGCTTACACAGTAACACTGAAGCTTTCTTT. As protein: CASSLHSNTEAFF.

This chain uses TRBV4-3 with TRBJ2-3; 7 nucleotides match TRBD2. CDR3 length: 17 residues. Trimming removed 0 bases from V and 3 bases from J; junction bases left unmatched: 9. Per the germline V gene, CDR1 is LGHNA and CDR2 is YSLEER. The CDR3 reads CASSQDLAVQLTDTQYF. In nucleotides, the CDR3 is TGCGCCAGCAGCCAAGACCTAGCGGTACAGTTGACAGATACGCAGTATTTT.

The chain links TRBV29-1 to TRBJ1-5; perhaps TRBD1 as D (5 bases). Per the germline V gene, CDR1 is SQVTM and CDR2 is ANQGSEA. The V gene lost 4 bases and the J gene lost 1 base, with 17 bases spanning the gap. The CDR3 consists of 16 residues. The CDR3 reads CSVVLGGVGSNQPQHF. DNA of the CDR3: TGCAGCGTTGTTTTGGGGGGGGTCGGGAGCAATCAGCCCCAGCATTTT.